The next 30 T cell receptor beta chains were all read from a single sample in a study of blood T cell repertoires in COVID-19. The data were produced by immunoSEQ multiplex PCR, yet TCRdb's version contains in-frame clones alone and is incomplete. The sample shows under 200,000 clones, roughly 80% of them seen only once. Sequences were obtained from peripheral blood. The receptor source for this set is a human donor with acute or convalescent COVID-19. The donor label of this sample is uncertain.

The V and J genes are TRBV5-1 and TRBJ1-4; 10 positions match TRBD1. The J segment lost 2 bases and the V segment lost 1 base, leaving 5 bases of the junction unmatched. Germline lookup yields CDR1 SGHRS and CDR2 YFSETQ. There are 17 residues in the CDR3. The CDR3 loop is CASSLRTGGATNEKLFF. CDR3 DNA: TGCGCCAGCAGCTTGAGGACAGGGGGGGCGACTAATGAAAAACTGTTTTTT.

Turning to this clone: A read error may account for a junction end that differs from germline. At the DNA level, this CDR3 is encoded by other sequences in the same sample as well. The chain employs TRBV5-1 and TRBJ1-5; D perhaps matches TRBD1 (5 bases). Germline lookup yields CDR1 SGHRS and CDR2 YFSETQ. This CDR3 has 13 residues. The CDR3, as DNA: TGCGCCAGCAGTTTGGGGGAGAATCAGCCCCAGCATTTT. It translates to CASSLGENQPQHF.

J is TRBJ2-7 and V is TRBV5-1; D possibly corresponds to TRBD2 (7 bases). V lost 5 bases, J lost 6 bases, and 21 bases lay in between. CDR3 length equals 15 residues. CDR1 and CDR2 (germline): SGHRS, YFSETQ. CDR3 sequence reads: CASRLDGSGGLEQYF. The CDR3 DNA is TGCGCCAGCAGGCTCGACGGGTCGGGGGGCCTCGAGCAGTACTTC.

V usage is TRBV5-1 and J usage is TRBJ2-1, with 7 bases identical to TRBD1. The germline V gene encodes CDR1 SGHRS and CDR2 YFSETQ. This CDR3 has 16 residues. V gave up 4 bases and J gave up 7 bases; unmatched junction bases: 14. CDR3 nucleotide sequence: TGCGCCAGCAGCCCCCTCGAAGGGACAGTCTGGAATGAGCAGTTCTTC. This codes for CASSPLEGTVWNEQFF.

V is TRBV5-1 and J is TRBJ1-4; D uncertain. V lost 0 bases, J lost 3 bases, and 9 bases lay in between. Germline lookup yields CDR1 SGHRS and CDR2 YFSETQ. This CDR3 region has 15 residues. CDR3 sequence: CASSLGASANEKLFF. The CDR3 DNA reads TGCGCCAGCAGCTTGGGGGCTTCCGCTAATGAAAAACTGTTTTTT.

The J gene is TRBJ2-2, the V gene TRBV28; D possibly corresponds to TRBD2 (5 bases). The CDR3 length is 15 residues. V lost 3 bases, J lost 6 bases, and 14 bases lay in between. Germline V lookup: CDR1 MDHEN, CDR2 SYDVKM. CDR3 DNA sequence: TGTGCCAGCAGTTTCGGGGATACGTGGGCCGGGGAGCTGTTTTTT. Encoded protein: CASSFGDTWAGELFF.

The chain has TRBV6-5 and TRBJ2-7, with 7 bases matching TRBD2. The CDR3 runs 15 residues. The germline gives CDR1 MNHEY, CDR2 SVGAGI. V trimming: 4 bases; J trimming: 0 bases; junction bases outside the gene matches: 6. The CDR3 DNA reads TGTGCCAGCAGTTCCGGGGAGGGCCTCTCCTACGAGCAGTACTTC. Protein: CASSSGEGLSYEQYF.

V gene TRBV5-1 combines with J gene TRBJ2-3, with TRBD2 as a possible D gene (6 bases). The germline V and J ends were trimmed by 1 base and 4 bases, with 13 bases remaining between them. The CDR3 runs to 15 residues. Germline CDR1 is SGHRS and CDR2 is YFSETQ. The CDR3 coding sequence is TGCGCCAGCAGCTTGTCCGGAGGGCCGTCAGATACGCAGTATTTT. Translating gives CASSLSGGPSDTQYF.

The count of this clone is one. This chain links TRBV27 with TRBJ2-3; 9 nucleotides align to TRBD1. CDR1 MNHEY and CDR2 SMNVEV come from the germline V gene (reference sequence). The V segment lost 5 bases and the J segment 4 bases; nucleotides outside the gene matches: 10. The CDR3 covers 16 residues. Here the CDR3 reads CASSLRTGGAADTQYF. For the CDR3, the DNA is TGTGCCAGCAGTCTTCGAACAGGGGGCGCGGCAGATACGCAGTATTTT.

J is TRBJ1-2 and V is TRBV9; 7 bases match TRBD1. Trimming at V came to 0 bases and at J to 6 bases, leaving 8 bases not matched to a gene. Germline values: CDR1 SGDLS, CDR2 YYNGEE. CDR3 length equals 15 residues. CDR3 sequence (DNA): TGTGCCAGCAGCGTAGAGGGACAGCTTCATGATGGCTACACCTTC. Residues: CASSVEGQLHDGYTF. The variable domain in full, with the rest retrieved from reference TRBV9 and TRBJ1-2, is DSGVTQTPKHLITATGQRVTLRCSPRSGDLSVYWYQQSLDQGLQFLIQYYNGEERAKGNILERFSAQQFPDLHSELNLSSLELGDSALYFCASSVEGQLHDGYTFGSGTRLTVV.

The sample holds a few counts of this clone. The V call is TRBV6-6, the J call TRBJ1-1; 12 positions agree with TRBD1. Losses at the gene ends were 7 bases for V and 3 bases for J; bases not matched to a gene: 6. Germline V lookup: CDR1 MNHNY, CDR2 SVGAGI (reference sequence). CDR3 length: 15 amino acids. CDR3 in amino acids: CASTGQGAVDTEAFF. The CDR3 coding sequence is TGTGCCAGCACGGGACAGGGGGCGGTCGACACTGAAGCTTTCTTT.

The gene calls are TRBV11-1 and TRBJ2-5; 7 bases align to TRBD1. Germline loops: CDR1 SGHAT, CDR2 FQDESV (reference sequence). With 5 bases clipped from V and 10 bases from J, the junction kept 19 bases outside the gene matches. This CDR3 has 16 amino acids. Written as DNA, the CDR3 is TGTGCCAGCAGCCCCGGGACAGACCCGGCTATGGTGGGCCAGTACTTC. Amino acid sequence: CASSPGTDPAMVGQYF.

The chain recombines TRBV18 with TRBJ1-6; D is unresolved. Per the germline V gene, CDR1 is KGHSH and CDR2 is LQKENI. The CDR3 loop spans 15 amino acids. V shed 6 bases and J shed 0 bases, with 9 bases lying between them. The CDR3 loop reads CASSLGSSYNSPLHF. For the CDR3, the DNA is TGTGCCAGCTCCTTAGGGAGCTCCTATAATTCACCCCTCCACTTT.

The sample holds one count of this clone. The chain employs TRBV30 and TRBJ1-2; D might be TRBD1 (5 bases). Germline lookup yields CDR1 GTSNPN and CDR2 SVGIG (reference sequence). Trimming shortened V by 4 bases and J by 7 bases, and 10 bases separated the two germline ends. The CDR3 runs to 11 residues. As DNA, the CDR3 is TGTGCCTGGACGGGGGGAACTGGCTACACCTTC. It codes for CAWTGGTGYTF.

This chain links TRBV28 with TRBJ2-7; D gene unclear. V was pared by 7 bases and J by 0 bases, with 13 bases between. This CDR3 comprises 14 residues. Germline V CDR1 and CDR2: MDHEN, SYDVKM. This CDR3 is CASTVFFPSYEQYF. CDR3 coding DNA: TGTGCCAGCACGGTTTTTTTCCCCTCCTACGAGCAGTACTTC. Filled out from reference TRBV28 and TRBJ2-7, the complete variable domain reads DVKVTQSSRYLVKRTGEKVFLECVQDMDHENMFWYRQDPGLGLRLIYFSYDVKMKEKGDIPEGYSVSREKKERFSLILESASTNQTSMYLCASTVFFPSYEQYFGPGTRLTVT.

J is TRBJ2-3 and V is TRBV2; D perhaps matches TRBD1 (5 bases). Germline assignment: CDR1 SNHLY and CDR2 FYNNEI. The CDR3 covers 13 residues. V was cut by 7 bases and J by 1 base, with 9 bases left in between. CDR3 in amino acids: CASTRVGTDTQYF. The CDR3, as DNA: TGTGCCAGCACCAGGGTGGGCACAGATACGCAGTATTTT.

Written as DNA, the CDR3 is TGTGCCAGCAGGTCTCTGGACAGGGGACCATACGCAACTAATGAAAAACTGTTTTTT. Translating gives CASRSLDRGPYATNEKLFF. The genes are TRBV27 and TRBJ1-4; TRBD1 agrees at 9 bases. Trimming removed 6 bases from V and 0 bases from J; junction bases left unmatched: 14. The CDR3 runs 19 residues. Germline V gives CDR1 MNHEY, CDR2 SMNVEV (reference sequence).

V gene TRBV6-5 combines with J gene TRBJ1-2; 8 bases are shared with TRBD1. Looked up from germline, CDR1 is MNHEY and CDR2 is SVGAGI. V lost 4 bases to trimming and J lost 8 bases; unmatched junction nucleotides: 9. This CDR3 has 14 amino acids. CDR3 in amino acids: CASSSGQGVEGYTF. The CDR3 coding sequence is TGTGCCAGCAGTTCTGGACAGGGCGTCGAGGGCTACACCTTC.

The chain joins TRBV6-5 to TRBJ2-7, with 8 bases aligning to TRBD1. CDR1 and CDR2 from the germline V gene are MNHEY and SVGAGI. This CDR3 spans 16 amino acids. V lost 4 bases, J lost 0 bases, and 8 bases stayed unmatched. CDR3 protein: CASSFTSGTGSYEQYF. The CDR3 coding sequence is TGTGCCAGCAGTTTTACCTCAGGGACAGGCTCCTACGAGCAGTACTTC.

The chain uses TRBV7-2 and TRBJ2-5; a possible D gene is TRBD2 (9 bases). The V gene lost 5 bases and the J gene lost 5 bases, with 18 bases spanning the gap. The CDR3 extends over 15 amino acids. The V gene's germline CDR1 is SGHTA and CDR2 FQGNSA. The CDR3 DNA sequence: TGTGCCAGCAGCCCAGGGGGCGGGGGGGATGAGACCCAGTACTTC. This sequence encodes CASSPGGGGDETQYF.

This sequence joins TRBV7-9 and TRBJ2-3; no clear D. Per the germline V gene, CDR1 is SEHNR and CDR2 is FQNEAQ (reference sequence). The CDR3 runs 15 residues. Between the trimmed V and J ends, which lost 0 bases and 0 bases, there was a span of 7 bases. CDR3 amino acids: CASSLAQASTDTQYF. Written as DNA, the CDR3 is TGTGCCAGCAGCTTAGCTCAGGCTAGCACAGATACGCAGTATTTT.

The rearrangement uses TRBV5-1 and TRBJ1-1, with 12 bases identical to TRBD1. V was clipped by 0 bases and J by 1 base; unmatched bases: 1. This CDR3 is built from 16 residues. Germline V gene data show CDR1 as SGHRS and CDR2 as YFSETQ. CDR3 loop: CASSLGDRGPNTEAFF. The CDR3, as DNA: TGCGCCAGCAGCTTGGGGGACAGGGGGCCGAACACTGAAGCTTTCTTT.

The chain links TRBV6-5 to TRBJ2-2; 11 positions agree with TRBD2. The ends lost 10 bases at V and 4 bases at J; junction bases unmatched: 5. From germline, CDR1 is MNHEY and CDR2 SVGAGI. CDR3 length: 14 amino acids. Here the CDR3 DNA reads TGTGCCACGCTAGCGGGAGGCCTCACCGGGGAGCTGTTTTTT. Protein product: CATLAGGLTGELFF.

V usage is TRBV10-3 and J usage is TRBJ2-2; D remains unclear. CDR1 and CDR2 (germline): ENHRY, SYGVKD. This CDR3 is 13 amino acids long. The germline V and J ends were trimmed by 6 bases and 5 bases, with 10 bases remaining between them. The DNA of the CDR3 is TGTGCCATCAGCCGAGGTGGGACCGGGGAGCTGTTTTTT. Translating it yields CAISRGGTGELFF.

This clone was recorded only once. The rearrangement links TRBV2 to TRBJ2-3; 8 bases fit TRBD2. Germline CDR1 is SNHLY and CDR2 is FYNNEI. Unmatched junction bases numbered 8, after V lost 10 bases and J lost 2 bases. The CDR3 loop spans 14 amino acids. The DNA for the CDR3 is TGTGCCATCTTTAAGCGGGGGCCCACAGATACGCAGTATTTT. Protein sequence: CAIFKRGPTDTQYF.

The CDR3 sequence is CASSRQDHYEQYF. As DNA, the CDR3 is TGTGCCAGCAGCCGACAGGACCACTACGAGCAGTACTTC. The V gene is TRBV27, the J gene TRBJ2-7; maybe TRBD1 (6 bases). From germline, CDR1 is MNHEY and CDR2 SMNVEV (reference sequence). The V gene lost 6 bases and the J gene lost 3 bases, with 12 bases spanning the gap. The CDR3 is made up of 13 amino acids.

The rearrangement joins TRBV5-4 to TRBJ2-1; tentatively, D is TRBD2 (7 bases). With 2 bases removed from V and 4 bases from J, the gap between germline ends came to 16 bases. Per the germline V gene, CDR1 is SGHNT and CDR2 is YYREEE (reference sequence). The CDR3 has 16 residues. The CDR3 reads CASSFGGLPSYNEQFF. For the CDR3, the DNA is TGTGCCAGCAGCTTCGGGGGGCTCCCCTCTTACAATGAGCAGTTCTTC.

The CDR3 reads CASSTSGQGVGNTIYF. CDR3 DNA sequence: TGTGCCAGTAGTACTTCGGGACAGGGGGTCGGAAACACCATATATTTT. The V gene is TRBV19, the J gene TRBJ1-3; 11 positions match TRBD1. Losses at the gene ends were 4 bases for V and 4 bases for J; bases not matched to a gene: 6. CDR1 and CDR2 from the germline V gene are LNHDA and SQIVND (reference sequence). CDR3 length: 16 amino acids.

This clone is a singleton in its sample. The chain combines TRBV12-5 with TRBJ2-7; D unresolved. The CDR3 extends over 15 amino acids. The germline V gene has CDR1 LGHNT and CDR2 FRNRAP. V dropped 2 bases and J dropped 2 bases, with 13 bases sitting between them. Here the CDR3 DNA reads TGTGCTAGTGGTTTGATCGTACGCGGCACCTACGAGCAGTACTTC. Translation: CASGLIVRGTYEQYF.

CDR3 sequence: CASRPAPGGSYEQYF. The CDR3 coding sequence is TGTGCCAGCAGACCCGCCCCGGGGGGATCCTACGAGCAGTACTTC. V usage is TRBV7-2 and J usage is TRBJ2-7; 7 bases align to TRBD2. The CDR3 is 15 residues long. CDR1 and CDR2 (germline): SGHTA, FQGNSA. The V gene end was trimmed by 6 bases and the J gene end by 1 base; junction bases not matched to a gene: 9.